This TCR beta chain was found in a study of a mutant IDH1 vaccine in newly diagnosed glioma. Turning to the study itself: Treated patients had a mean age of 40.4 years and a sex split that was approximately 62% male and 37.5% female. Most patients had received both radiotherapy and temozolomide, the prior options being radiotherapy, temozolomide, or both.

Sequencing was performed with immunoSEQ multiplex PCR; in TCRdb, only in-frame clones are kept and a portion is missing. The data hold 65,000 to 70,000 clones, with 80% to 90% observed a single time. This CDR3 contains 15 residues. With 0 bases removed from V and 3 bases from J, the gap between germline ends came to 13 bases. Germline-derived CDR1 and CDR2 are SGHRS and YFSETQ. On this clone: What it binds is not known.

Study conclusions and caveats: Top-clonotype changes in peripheral T cells seemed unrelated to pseudoprogression.

Regarding time point: baseline, week 1 (first vaccination visit). Treatment indicated: pre-vaccination baseline after standard-of-care therapy. Diagnosis in the donors showed new WHO grade 3 or 4 astrocytomas that were IDH1-mutant and ATRX-lost. V and J are TRBV5-1 and TRBJ2-7; D uncertain. This TCR was recovered from a man aged 25-45 years with glioma. Here the sequenced sample was PBMCs, taken from a glioma patient treated with radiotherapy, temozolomide or both. As DNA, the CDR3 is TGCGCCAGCAGCTTGGACGGCCGGACCGACTACGAGCAGTACTTC. Translated: CASSLDGRTDYEQYF.